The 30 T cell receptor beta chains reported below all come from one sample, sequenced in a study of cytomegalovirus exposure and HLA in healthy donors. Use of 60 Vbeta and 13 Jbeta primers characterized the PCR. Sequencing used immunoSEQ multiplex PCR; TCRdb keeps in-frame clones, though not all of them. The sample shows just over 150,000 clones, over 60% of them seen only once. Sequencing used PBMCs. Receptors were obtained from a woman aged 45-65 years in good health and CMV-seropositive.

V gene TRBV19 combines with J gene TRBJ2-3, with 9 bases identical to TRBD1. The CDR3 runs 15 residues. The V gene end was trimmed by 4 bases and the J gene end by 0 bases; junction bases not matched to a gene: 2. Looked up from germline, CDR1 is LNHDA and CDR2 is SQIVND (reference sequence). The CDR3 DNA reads TGTGCCAGTAGTACCGGGACAGGGAGCACAGATACGCAGTATTTT. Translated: CASSTGTGSTDTQYF.

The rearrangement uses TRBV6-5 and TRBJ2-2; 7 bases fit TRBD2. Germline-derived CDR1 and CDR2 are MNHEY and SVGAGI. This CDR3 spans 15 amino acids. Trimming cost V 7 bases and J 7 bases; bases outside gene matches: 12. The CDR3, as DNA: TGTGCCAGCAACCCCGCGGAGGGGAGGGGCGGGGAGCTGTTTTTT. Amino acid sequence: CASNPAEGRGGELFF.

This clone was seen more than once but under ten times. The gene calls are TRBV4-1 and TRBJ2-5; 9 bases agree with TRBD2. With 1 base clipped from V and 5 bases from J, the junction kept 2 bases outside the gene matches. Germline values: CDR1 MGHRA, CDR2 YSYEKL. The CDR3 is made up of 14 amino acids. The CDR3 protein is CASSQVGLAETQYF. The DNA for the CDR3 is TGCGCCAGCAGCCAAGTTGGACTAGCGGAGACCCAGTACTTC.

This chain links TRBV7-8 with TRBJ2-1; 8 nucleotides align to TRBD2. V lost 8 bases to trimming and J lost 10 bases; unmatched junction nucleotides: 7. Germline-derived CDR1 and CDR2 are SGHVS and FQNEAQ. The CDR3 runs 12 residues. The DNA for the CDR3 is TGTGCCAGCGCCCGGGGGGGAGTCGAGCAGTTCTTC. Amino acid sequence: CASARGGVEQFF.

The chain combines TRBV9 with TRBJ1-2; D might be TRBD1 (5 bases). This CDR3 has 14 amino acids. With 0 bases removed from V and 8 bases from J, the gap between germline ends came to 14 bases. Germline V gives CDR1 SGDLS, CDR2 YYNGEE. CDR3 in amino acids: CASSVDGTGVGYTF. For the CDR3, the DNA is TGTGCCAGCAGCGTAGATGGGACTGGGGTCGGCTACACCTTC.

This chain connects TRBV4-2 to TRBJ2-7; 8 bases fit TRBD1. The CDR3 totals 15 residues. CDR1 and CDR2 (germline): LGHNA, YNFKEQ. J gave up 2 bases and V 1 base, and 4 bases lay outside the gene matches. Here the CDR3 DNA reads TGTGCCAGCAGCCAAGTAACAGGGGGGCCCTACGAGCAGTACTTC. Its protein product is CASSQVTGGPYEQYF.

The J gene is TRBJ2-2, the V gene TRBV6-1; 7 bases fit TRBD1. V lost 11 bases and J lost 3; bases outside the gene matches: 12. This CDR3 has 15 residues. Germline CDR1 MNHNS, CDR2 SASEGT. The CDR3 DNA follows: TGTGCCGGAGAGAGGGGACAGACCTACACCGGGGAGCTGTTTTTT. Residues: CAGERGQTYTGELFF.

CDR3 DNA sequence: TGTGCCAGCGGACAGGGGGTATACTATGGCTACACCTTC. It encodes CASGQGVYYGYTF. The gene calls are TRBV2 and TRBJ1-2; 10 bases are a match to TRBD1. This CDR3 is built from 13 residues. V lost 8 bases to trimming and J lost 3 bases; unmatched junction nucleotides: 3. Germline V CDR1 and CDR2: SNHLY, FYNNEI. Based on the CDR3 plus reference TRBV2 and TRBJ1-2, the full variable domain is EPEVTQTPSHQVTQMGQEVILRCVPISNHLYFYWYRQILGQKVEFLVSFYNNEISEKSEIFDDQFSVERPDGSNFTLKIRSTKLEDSAMYFCASGQGVYYGYTFGSGTRLTVV.

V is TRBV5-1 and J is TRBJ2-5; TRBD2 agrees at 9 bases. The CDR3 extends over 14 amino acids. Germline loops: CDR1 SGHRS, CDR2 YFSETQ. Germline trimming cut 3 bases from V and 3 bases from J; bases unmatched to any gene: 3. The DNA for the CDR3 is TGCGCCAGCAGCTCAGCTAGCGGGAAAGAGACCCAGTACTTC. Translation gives CASSSASGKETQYF.

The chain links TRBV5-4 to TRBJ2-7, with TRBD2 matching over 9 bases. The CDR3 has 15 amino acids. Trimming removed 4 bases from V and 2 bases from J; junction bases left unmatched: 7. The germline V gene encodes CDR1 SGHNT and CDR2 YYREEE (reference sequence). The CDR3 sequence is CASSLGGGATYEQYF. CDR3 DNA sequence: TGTGCCAGCAGCCTTGGCGGGGGGGCTACCTACGAGCAGTACTTC.

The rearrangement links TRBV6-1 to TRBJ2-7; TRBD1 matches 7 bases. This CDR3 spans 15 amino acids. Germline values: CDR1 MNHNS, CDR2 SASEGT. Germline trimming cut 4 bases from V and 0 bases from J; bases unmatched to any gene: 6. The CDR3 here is CASSVTGASSYEQYF. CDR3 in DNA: TGTGCCAGCAGTGTAACAGGGGCGAGCTCCTACGAGCAGTACTTC.

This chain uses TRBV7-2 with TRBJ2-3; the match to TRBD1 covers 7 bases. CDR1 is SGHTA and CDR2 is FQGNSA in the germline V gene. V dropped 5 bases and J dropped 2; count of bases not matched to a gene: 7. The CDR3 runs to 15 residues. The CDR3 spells CASSTRDSYTDTQYF. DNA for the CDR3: TGTGCCAGCAGCACCCGGGACAGTTACACAGATACGCAGTATTTT.

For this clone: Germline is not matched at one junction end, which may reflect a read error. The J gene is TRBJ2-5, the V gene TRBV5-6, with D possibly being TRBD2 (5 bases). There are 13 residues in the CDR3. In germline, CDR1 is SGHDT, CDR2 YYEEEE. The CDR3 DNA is TGTGCCAGCAGCCACCTGAGTGGGAGCCCCCCTAACTTC. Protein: CASSHLSGSPPNF.

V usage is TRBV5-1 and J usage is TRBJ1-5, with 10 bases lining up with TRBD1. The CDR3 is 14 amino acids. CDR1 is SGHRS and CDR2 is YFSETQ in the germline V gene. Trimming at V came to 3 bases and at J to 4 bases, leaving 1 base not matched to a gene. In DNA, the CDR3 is TGCGCCAGCAGCTGGACAGGGGGAAATCAGCCCCAGCATTTT. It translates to CASSWTGGNQPQHF.

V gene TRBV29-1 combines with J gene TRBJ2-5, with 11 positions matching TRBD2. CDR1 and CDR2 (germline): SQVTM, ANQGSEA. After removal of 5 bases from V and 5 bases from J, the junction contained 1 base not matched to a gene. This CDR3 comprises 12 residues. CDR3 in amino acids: CSVLAGGETQYF. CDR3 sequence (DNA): TGCAGCGTTCTAGCGGGGGGTGAGACCCAGTACTTC.

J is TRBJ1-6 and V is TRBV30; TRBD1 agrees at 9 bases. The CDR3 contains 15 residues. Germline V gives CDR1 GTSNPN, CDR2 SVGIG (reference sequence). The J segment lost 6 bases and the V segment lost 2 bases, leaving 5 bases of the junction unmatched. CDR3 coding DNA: TGTGCCTGGAGTAGACAGGGGGGGAGTAATTCACCCCTCCACTTT. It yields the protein CAWSRQGGSNSPLHF.

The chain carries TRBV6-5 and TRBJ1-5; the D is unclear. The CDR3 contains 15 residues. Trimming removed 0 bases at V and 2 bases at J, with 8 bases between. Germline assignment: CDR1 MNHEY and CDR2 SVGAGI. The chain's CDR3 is CASSYSRMGNQPQHF. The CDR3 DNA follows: TGTGCCAGCAGTTACTCGAGAATGGGCAATCAGCCCCAGCATTTT.

CDR3 sequence: CANLGGVVHYEQYF. CDR3 bases: TGTGCCAATCTGGGTGGTGTGGTACACTACGAGCAGTACTTC. V usage is TRBV6-4 and J usage is TRBJ2-5; D unclear. The J call could be wrong; TRBJ2-7 is a better fit for the DNA end. This CDR3 has 14 amino acids. The V gene's germline CDR1 is MRHNA and CDR2 SNTAGT.

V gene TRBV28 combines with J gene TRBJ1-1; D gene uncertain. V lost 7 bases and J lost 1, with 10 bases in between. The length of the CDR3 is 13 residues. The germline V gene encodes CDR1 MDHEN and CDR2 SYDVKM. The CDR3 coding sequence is TGTGCCAGCACCCTATCACGGAACACTGAAGCTTTCTTT. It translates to CASTLSRNTEAFF.

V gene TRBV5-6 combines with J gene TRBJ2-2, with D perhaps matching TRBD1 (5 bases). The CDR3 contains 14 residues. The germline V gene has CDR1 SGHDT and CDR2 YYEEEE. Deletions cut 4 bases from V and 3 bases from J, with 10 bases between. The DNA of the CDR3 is TGTGCCAGCAGCACAGGATCCTACACCGGGGAGCTGTTTTTT. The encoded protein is CASSTGSYTGELFF.

CDR3 protein: CASFRLAVGQLNTGELFF. The CDR3 coding sequence is TGTGCCAGCTTTAGGTTGGCGGTCGGCCAGCTGAACACCGGGGAGCTGTTTTTT. The chain employs TRBV7-8 and TRBJ2-2; no definite D call. V lost 8 bases to trimming and J lost 1 base, with 23 bases between them. The V gene's germline CDR1 is SGHVS and CDR2 FQNEAQ. The CDR3 is made up of 18 amino acids.

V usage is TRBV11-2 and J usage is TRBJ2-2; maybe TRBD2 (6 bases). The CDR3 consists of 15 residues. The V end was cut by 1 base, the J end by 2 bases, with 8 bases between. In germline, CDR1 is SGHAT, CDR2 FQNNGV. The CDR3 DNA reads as TGTGCCAGCAGCTTAGGGGACTTTAACACCGGGGAGCTGTTTTTT. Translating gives CASSLGDFNTGELFF.

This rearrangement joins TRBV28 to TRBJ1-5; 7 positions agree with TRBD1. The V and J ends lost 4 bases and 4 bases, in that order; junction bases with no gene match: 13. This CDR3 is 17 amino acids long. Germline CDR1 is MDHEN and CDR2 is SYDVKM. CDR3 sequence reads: CASSYRDRFVGNQPQHF. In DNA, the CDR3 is TGTGCCAGCAGTTACCGGGACAGATTCGTTGGGAATCAGCCCCAGCATTTT.

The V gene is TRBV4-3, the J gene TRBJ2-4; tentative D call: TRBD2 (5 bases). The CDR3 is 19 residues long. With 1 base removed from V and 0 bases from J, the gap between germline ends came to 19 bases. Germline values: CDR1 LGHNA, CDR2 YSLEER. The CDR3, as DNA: TGCGCCAGCAGCCAAGGGGAGAGAGGGATTGGTGAAGCCAAAAACATTCAGTACTTC. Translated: CASSQGERGIGEAKNIQYF.

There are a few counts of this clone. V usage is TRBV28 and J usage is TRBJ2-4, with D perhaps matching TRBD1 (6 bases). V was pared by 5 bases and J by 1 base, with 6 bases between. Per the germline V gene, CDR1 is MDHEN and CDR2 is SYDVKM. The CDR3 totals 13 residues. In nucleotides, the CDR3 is TGTGCCAGCAGTAGGGGGGCCAAAAACATTCAGTACTTC. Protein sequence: CASSRGAKNIQYF.

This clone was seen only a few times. CDR3 region: CASSLQSVADTQYF. CDR3 bases: TGCGCCAGCAGCTTGCAAAGCGTGGCAGATACGCAGTATTTT. The genes are TRBV5-1 and TRBJ2-3; no firm D call. V lost 1 base and J lost 4, with 10 bases in between. Looked up from germline, CDR1 is SGHRS and CDR2 is YFSETQ. The CDR3 is 14 residues long.

CDR3 sequence: CASSQGRGARSGNTIYF. The CDR3 bases are TGCGCCAGCAGCCAAGGGCGGGGAGCCCGCTCTGGAAACACCATATATTTT. The chain couples TRBV4-1 to TRBJ1-3; no clear D gene. Germline lookup yields CDR1 MGHRA and CDR2 YSYEKL. Between the trimmed V and J ends, which lost 1 base and 0 bases, there was a span of 13 bases. The CDR3 loop spans 17 amino acids.

This chain's CDR3 is CASSQDIAGASTDTQYF. CDR3 sequence (DNA): TGCGCCAGCAGCCAAGATATCGCGGGAGCTAGCACAGATACGCAGTATTTT. The chain carries TRBV4-1 and TRBJ2-3, with TRBD2 identical over 7 bases. V gave up 0 bases and J gave up 0 bases; unmatched junction bases: 6. This CDR3 comprises 17 residues. Germline CDR1 is MGHRA and CDR2 is YSYEKL.

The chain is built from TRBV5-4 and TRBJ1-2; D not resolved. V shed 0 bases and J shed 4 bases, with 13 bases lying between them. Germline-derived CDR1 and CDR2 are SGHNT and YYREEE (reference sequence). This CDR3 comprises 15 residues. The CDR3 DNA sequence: TGTGCCAGCAGCTTGGAGCCAGGCTCGGTCTATGGCTACACCTTC. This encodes CASSLEPGSVYGYTF.

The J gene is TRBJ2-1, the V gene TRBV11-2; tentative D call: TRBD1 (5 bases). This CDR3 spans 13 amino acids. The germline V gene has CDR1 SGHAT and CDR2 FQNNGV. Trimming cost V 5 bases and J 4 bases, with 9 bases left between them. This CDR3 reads CASSIGHYNEQFF. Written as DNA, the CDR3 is TGTGCCAGCAGCATTGGACATTACAATGAGCAGTTCTTC. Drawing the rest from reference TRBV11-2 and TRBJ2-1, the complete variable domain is EAGVAQSPRYKIIEKRQSVAFWCNPISGHATLYWYQQILGQGPKLLIQFQNNGVVDDSQLPKDRFSAERLKGVDSTLKIQPAKLEDSAVYLCASSIGHYNEQFFGPGTRLTVL.